This TCR beta chain was sequenced for a study of T cell responses to AZD1222 COVID-19 vaccine. Study observations and caveats: Along spike, vaccine-associated CD4 TCRs were found throughout, with dominance at 160-218 and 743-854. The sample set comprised mostly white British donors with more females, and clonal diversity was possibly underestimated.

The data were produced by immunoSEQ multiplex PCR, yet TCRdb's version contains in-frame clones alone and is incomplete. Among roughly 170,000 clones listed, 88% were seen once. Trimming removed 6 bases from V and 2 bases from J, with 12 bases in between. This CDR3 comprises 14 residues. Germline V gene lookup returns CDR1 WNHNN and CDR2 SYGVQD (reference sequence). Note on this clone: The target antigen is unknown.

The material sequenced was peripheral blood, taken on day 0 of AZD1222 vaccination. The chain couples TRBV10-1 to TRBJ2-3, with D maybe TRBD2 (6 bases). This clonotype was obtained from an adult in good health. The CDR3 protein is CASREGLNTDTQYF. The CDR3 region has the DNA TGCGCCAGCAGAGAGGGACTGAACACAGATACGCAGTATTTT.